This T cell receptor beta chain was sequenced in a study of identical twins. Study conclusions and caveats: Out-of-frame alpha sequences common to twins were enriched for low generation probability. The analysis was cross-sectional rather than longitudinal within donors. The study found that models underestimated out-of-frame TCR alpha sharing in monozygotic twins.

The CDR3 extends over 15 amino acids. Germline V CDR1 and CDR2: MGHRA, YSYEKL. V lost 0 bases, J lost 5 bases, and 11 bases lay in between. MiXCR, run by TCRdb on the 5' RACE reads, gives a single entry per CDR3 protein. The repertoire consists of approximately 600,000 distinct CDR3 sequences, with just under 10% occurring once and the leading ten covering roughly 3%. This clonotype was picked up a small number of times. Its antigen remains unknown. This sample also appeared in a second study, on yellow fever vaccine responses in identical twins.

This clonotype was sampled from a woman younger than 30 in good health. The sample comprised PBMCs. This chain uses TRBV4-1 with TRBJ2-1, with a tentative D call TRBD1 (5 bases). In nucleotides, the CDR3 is TGCGCCAGCAGCCAAGATCTGCAGGGCCACAATGAGCAGTTCTTC. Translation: CASSQDLQGHNEQFF.